A single sample is the source of the 10 T cell receptor beta chains below, sequenced in a study of blood T cell repertoires in COVID-19. Sequencing was performed with immunoSEQ multiplex PCR; in TCRdb, only in-frame clones are kept and a portion is missing. Of roughly 260,000 clones in the sample, around 90% are singletons; the top ten hold less than 5%. Sample: peripheral blood. Source of these receptors: a man in his 60s who had recovered from COVID-19.

V gene TRBV5-4 combines with J gene TRBJ2-7; no firm D call. V lost 0 bases and J 4 bases, leaving 23 bases between the germline ends. This CDR3 has 18 residues. From germline, CDR1 is SGHNT and CDR2 YYREEE (reference sequence). CDR3 region: CASSLATGERISLYEQYF. The CDR3 region has the DNA TGTGCCAGCAGCTTGGCCACGGGTGAACGAATCTCCCTTTACGAGCAGTACTTC.

The rearrangement links TRBV4-2 to TRBJ2-1, with 11 bases fitting TRBD2. V shed 0 bases and J 3 bases; nucleotides not matched to a gene: 4. Per the germline V gene, CDR1 is LGHNA and CDR2 is YNFKEQ. The CDR3 consists of 17 residues. This CDR3 is CASSQDLAGGLYNEQFF. The CDR3 DNA reads as TGTGCCAGCAGCCAAGATCTAGCGGGGGGCCTCTACAATGAGCAGTTCTTC.

The V gene is TRBV9, the J gene TRBJ2-2; a weak D match, TRBD1 (6 bases). V gave up 0 bases and J gave up 1 base, with 22 bases separating them. Germline V gives CDR1 SGDLS, CDR2 YYNGEE. The CDR3 length is 20 residues. CDR3 nucleotide sequence: TGTGCCAGCAGCGTAGCCCTCGGGACAAGTCGCTTCTTGAACACCGGGGAGCTGTTTTTT. Its translation: CASSVALGTSRFLNTGELFF.

V gene TRBV18 combines with J gene TRBJ2-5, with 8 bases identical to TRBD2. The CDR3 contains 16 residues. The V gene's germline CDR1 is KGHSH and CDR2 LQKENI. Trimming cost V 2 bases and J 1 base; bases outside gene matches: 6. The CDR3 DNA is TGTGCCAGCTCACCAATGGGACTAGACCTCCAAGAGACCCAGTACTTC. Translation gives CASSPMGLDLQETQYF. Complete variable domain (other parts from reference TRBV18 and TRBJ2-5): NAGVMQNPRHLVRRRGQEARLRCSPMKGHSHVYWYRQLPEEGLKFMVYLQKENIIDESGMPKERFSAEFPKEGPSILRIQQVVRGDSAAYFCASSPMGLDLQETQYFGPGTRLLVL.

The V and J genes are TRBV4-2 and TRBJ2-7; TRBD2 might be the D (6 bases). The germline gives CDR1 LGHNA, CDR2 YNFKEQ. The V end was cut by 0 bases, the J end by 2 bases, with 8 bases between. This CDR3 region has 14 residues. The CDR3 nucleotides are TGTGCCAGCAGCCAAGAACCGGGAGCCTACGAGCAGTACTTC. Protein product: CASSQEPGAYEQYF.

The chain carries TRBV11-1 and TRBJ1-1; 11 bases are shared with TRBD1. V trimming: 5 bases; J trimming: 6 bases; junction bases outside the gene matches: 8. Germline CDR1 SGHAT, CDR2 FQDESV (reference sequence). The CDR3 loop spans 15 amino acids. CDR3 in amino acids: CASSLRTGGMSEAFF. The CDR3 DNA follows: TGTGCCAGCAGCCTAAGGACAGGGGGCATGTCTGAAGCTTTCTTT. The whole variable domain, filled in from reference TRBV11-1 and TRBJ1-1, reads EAEVAQSPRYKITEKSQAVAFWCDPISGHATLYWYRQILGQGPELLVQFQDESVVDDSQLPKDRFSAERLKGVDSTLKIQPAELGDSAMYLCASSLRTGGMSEAFFGQGTRLTVV.

The chain has TRBV29-1 and TRBJ1-1, with a tentative D call TRBD1 (6 bases). The CDR3 sequence is 14 residues long. Between the trimmed V and J ends, which lost 5 bases and 5 bases, there was a span of 18 bases. Germline lookup yields CDR1 SQVTM and CDR2 ANQGSEA. CDR3 DNA: TGCAGCGTTCAAGGGGGTTTGGGAGTTACTGAAGCTTTCTTT. Protein product: CSVQGGLGVTEAFF. The full variable domain, its missing parts supplied by reference TRBV29-1 and TRBJ1-1, is SAVISQKPSRDICQRGTSLTIQCQVDSQVTMMFWYRQQPGQSLTLIATANQGSEATYESGFVIDKFPISRPNLTFSTLTVSNMSPEDSSIYLCSVQGGLGVTEAFFGQGTRLTVV.

The rearrangement uses TRBV5-1 and TRBJ1-2, with a weak D call TRBD1 (5 bases). The CDR3 runs to 14 residues. Germline V CDR1 and CDR2: SGHRS, YFSETQ. Between the trimmed V and J ends, which lost 7 bases and 0 bases, there was a span of 13 bases. As DNA, the CDR3 is TGCGCCAGCGGATCCGGGGGAGCTAACTATGGCTACACCTTC. Residues: CASGSGGANYGYTF.

This chain connects TRBV3-1 (or the pseudogene TRBV3-2) to TRBJ2-3; TRBD2 aligns across 7 bases. The CDR3 has 15 residues. The junction had 5 bases not matched to a gene; V was cut back by 1 base and J by 4 bases. CDR1 is LGHDT and CDR2 is YNNKEL in the germline V gene (reference sequence). The CDR3 nucleotides are TGTGCCAGCAGCCAAGTGACCGGGGGGTCAGATACGCAGTATTTT. This translates into CASSQVTGGSDTQYF.

J is TRBJ2-2 and V is TRBV7-9; 7 bases align to TRBD2. V was clipped by 7 bases and J by 3 bases; unmatched bases: 5. The CDR3 loop spans 14 amino acids. Germline CDR1 reads SEHNR; CDR2 reads FQNEAQ (reference sequence). The CDR3 loop reads CASKAGVDTGELFF. The DNA for the CDR3 is TGTGCCAGCAAGGCGGGGGTCGACACCGGGGAGCTGTTTTTT.